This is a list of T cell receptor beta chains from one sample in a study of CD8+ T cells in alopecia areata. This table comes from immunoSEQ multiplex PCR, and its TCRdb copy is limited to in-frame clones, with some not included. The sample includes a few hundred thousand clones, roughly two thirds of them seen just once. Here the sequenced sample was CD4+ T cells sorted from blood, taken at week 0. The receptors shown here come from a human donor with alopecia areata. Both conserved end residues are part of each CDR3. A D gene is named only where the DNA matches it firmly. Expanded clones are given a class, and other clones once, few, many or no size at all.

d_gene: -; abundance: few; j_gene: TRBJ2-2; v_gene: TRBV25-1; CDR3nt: TGTGCCAGCAAACCCGAAGGGACCCTCACCGGGGAGCTGTTTTTT; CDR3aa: CASKPEGTLTGELFF
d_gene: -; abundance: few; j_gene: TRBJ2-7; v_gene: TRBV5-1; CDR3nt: TGCGCCAGCAGCTTGGGTGGCCGCGGGGTTTACGAGCAGTACTTC; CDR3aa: CASSLGGRGVYEQYF
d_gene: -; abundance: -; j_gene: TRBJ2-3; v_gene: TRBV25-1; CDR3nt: TGTGCCAGCAGCCGTACCCGCGGGCATGCTGTAAATACGCAGTATTTT; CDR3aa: CASSRTRGHAVNTQYF
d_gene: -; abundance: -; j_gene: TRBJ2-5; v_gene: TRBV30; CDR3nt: TGTGCCTTGGGACCAGGCCGAGAGACCCAGTACTTC; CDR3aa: CALGPGRETQYF
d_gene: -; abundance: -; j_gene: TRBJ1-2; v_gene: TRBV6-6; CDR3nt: TGTGCCAGCAGTTACTTTCTCGGCGGAAACTATGGCTACACCTTC; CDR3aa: CASSYFLGGNYGYTF
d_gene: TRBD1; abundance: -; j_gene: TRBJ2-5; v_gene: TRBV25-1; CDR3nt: TGTGCCAGCAGTGACCGGACAGGGTTGTTGGAGGAGACCCAGTACTTC; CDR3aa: CASSDRTGLLEETQYF
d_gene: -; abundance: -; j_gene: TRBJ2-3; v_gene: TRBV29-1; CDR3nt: TGCAGCGTTGATGCCCCGCGAGGTCCCACAGATACGCAGTATTTT; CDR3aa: CSVDAPRGPTDTQYF
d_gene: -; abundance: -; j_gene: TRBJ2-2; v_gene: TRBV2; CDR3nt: TGTGCCAGCAGTGGGTTGTCGAACACCGGGGAGCTGTTTTTT; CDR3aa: CASSGLSNTGELFF
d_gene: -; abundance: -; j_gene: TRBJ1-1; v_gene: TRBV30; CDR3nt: TGTGCCTCCAACGGGGCGATAGGGATTAACACTGAAGCTTTCTTT; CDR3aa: CASNGAIGINTEAFF
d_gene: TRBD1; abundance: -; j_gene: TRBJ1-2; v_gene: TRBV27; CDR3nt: TGTGCCAGCAGTCCTGACGGGACAGGGAGTGCCTATGGCTACACCTTC; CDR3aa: CASSPDGTGSAYGYTF
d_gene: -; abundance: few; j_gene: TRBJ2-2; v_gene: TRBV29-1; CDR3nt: TGCAGCGTTGAATCCGGGGAGCTGTTTTTT; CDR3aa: CSVESGELFF
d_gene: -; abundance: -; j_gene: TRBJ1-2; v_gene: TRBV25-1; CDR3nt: TGTGCCAGCAGCCTTCCTGGATGGGGCTACACCTTC; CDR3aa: CASSLPGWGYTF
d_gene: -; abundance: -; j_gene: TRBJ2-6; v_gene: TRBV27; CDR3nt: TGTGCCAGCTATGGTAGCTCTGGGGCCAACGTCCTGACTTTC; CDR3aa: CASYGSSGANVLTF
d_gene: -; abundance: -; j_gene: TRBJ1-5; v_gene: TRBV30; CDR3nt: TGTGCCTGGAGTGAGGGGTGGAGCAATCAGCCCCAGCATTTT; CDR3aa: CAWSEGWSNQPQHF
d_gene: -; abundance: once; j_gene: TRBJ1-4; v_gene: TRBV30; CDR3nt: TGTGCCTGGAGTGGAGGTTCGGTCCAGTTACTGTTTTTT; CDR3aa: CAWSGGSVQLLFF
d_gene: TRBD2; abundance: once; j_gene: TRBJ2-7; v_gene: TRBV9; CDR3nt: TGTGCCAGCAGTCGGACTAGCGGGGCCACCTACGAGCAGTACTTC; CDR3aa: CASSRTSGATYEQYF
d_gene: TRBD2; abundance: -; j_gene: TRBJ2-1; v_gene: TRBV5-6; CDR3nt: TGTGCCAGCAGCGAACCTAGCGGGGGGACCTACAATGAGCAGTTCTTC; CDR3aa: CASSEPSGGTYNEQFF
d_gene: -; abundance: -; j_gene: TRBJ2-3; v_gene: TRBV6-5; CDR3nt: TGTGCCAGCAGTTACTCTGACGCAACAGATACGCAGTATTTT; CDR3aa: CASSYSDATDTQYF